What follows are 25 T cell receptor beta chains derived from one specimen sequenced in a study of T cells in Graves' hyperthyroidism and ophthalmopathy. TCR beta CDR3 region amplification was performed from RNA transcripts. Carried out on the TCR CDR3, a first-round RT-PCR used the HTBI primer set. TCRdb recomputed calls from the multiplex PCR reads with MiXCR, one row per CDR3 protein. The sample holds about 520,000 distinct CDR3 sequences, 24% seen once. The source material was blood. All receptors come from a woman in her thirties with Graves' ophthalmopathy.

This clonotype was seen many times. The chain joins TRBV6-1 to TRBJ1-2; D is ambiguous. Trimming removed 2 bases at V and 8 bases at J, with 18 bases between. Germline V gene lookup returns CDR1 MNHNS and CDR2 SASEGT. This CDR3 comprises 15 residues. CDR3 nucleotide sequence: TGTGCCAGCAGTGAAATTTTGTCCGGGGTATACGGCTACACCTTC. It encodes CASSEILSGVYGYTF.

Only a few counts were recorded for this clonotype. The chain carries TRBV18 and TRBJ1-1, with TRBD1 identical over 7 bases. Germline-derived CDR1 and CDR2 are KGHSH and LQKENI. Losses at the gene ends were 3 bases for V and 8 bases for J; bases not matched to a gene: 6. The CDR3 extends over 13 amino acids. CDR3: CASSPAGGKEAFF. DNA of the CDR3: TGTGCCAGCTCACCGGCAGGGGGAAAGGAAGCTTTCTTT.

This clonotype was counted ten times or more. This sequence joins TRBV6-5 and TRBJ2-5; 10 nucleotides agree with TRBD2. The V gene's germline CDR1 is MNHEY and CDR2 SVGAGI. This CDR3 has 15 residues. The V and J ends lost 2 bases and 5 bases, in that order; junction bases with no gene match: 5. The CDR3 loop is CASSYGLAGVETQYF. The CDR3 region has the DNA TGTGCCAGCAGTTACGGCCTAGCGGGGGTGGAGACCCAGTACTTC.

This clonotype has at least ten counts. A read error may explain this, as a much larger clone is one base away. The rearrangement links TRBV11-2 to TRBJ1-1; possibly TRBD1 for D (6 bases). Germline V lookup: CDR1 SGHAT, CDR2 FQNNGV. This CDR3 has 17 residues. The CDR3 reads CVSSWDTLGARITEAFF. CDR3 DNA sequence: TGTGTCAGCAGCTGGGATACCCTGGGGGCGCGGATCACTGAAGCTTTCTTT.

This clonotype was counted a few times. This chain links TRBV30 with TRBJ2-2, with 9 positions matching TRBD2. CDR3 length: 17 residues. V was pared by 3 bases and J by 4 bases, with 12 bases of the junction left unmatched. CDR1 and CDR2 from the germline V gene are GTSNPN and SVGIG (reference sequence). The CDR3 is CAWSPGRGGARTGELFF. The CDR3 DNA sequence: TGTGCCTGGAGCCCGGGGCGCGGGGGGGCCCGCACCGGGGAGCTGTTTTTT.

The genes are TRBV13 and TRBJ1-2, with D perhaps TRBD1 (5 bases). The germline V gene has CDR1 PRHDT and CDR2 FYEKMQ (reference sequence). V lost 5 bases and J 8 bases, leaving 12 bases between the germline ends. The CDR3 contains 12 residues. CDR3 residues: CASSEYRLGYTF. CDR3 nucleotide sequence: TGTGCCAGCAGCGAGTACAGGTTAGGCTACACCTTC.

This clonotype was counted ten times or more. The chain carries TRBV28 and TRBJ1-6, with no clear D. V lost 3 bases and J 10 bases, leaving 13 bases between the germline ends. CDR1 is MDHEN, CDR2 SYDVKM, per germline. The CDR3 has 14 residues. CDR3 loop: CASSFAGWQSPLHF. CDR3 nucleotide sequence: TGTGCCAGCAGTTTCGCGGGGTGGCAATCACCCCTCCACTTT.

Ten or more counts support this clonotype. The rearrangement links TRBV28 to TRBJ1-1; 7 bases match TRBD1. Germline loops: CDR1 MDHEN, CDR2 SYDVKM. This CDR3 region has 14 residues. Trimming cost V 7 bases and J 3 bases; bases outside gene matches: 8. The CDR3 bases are TGTGCCAGCACCGACAGGGTGGAGGACACTGAAGCTTTCTTT. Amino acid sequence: CASTDRVEDTEAFF.

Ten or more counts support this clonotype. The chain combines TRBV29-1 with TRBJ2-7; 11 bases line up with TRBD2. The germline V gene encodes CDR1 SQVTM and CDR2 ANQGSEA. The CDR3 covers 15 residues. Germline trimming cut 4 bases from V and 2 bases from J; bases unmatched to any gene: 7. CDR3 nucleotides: TGCAGCGTTGTACCGGGACTAGCGGCCCCCTACGAGCAGTACTTC. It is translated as CSVVPGLAAPYEQYF.

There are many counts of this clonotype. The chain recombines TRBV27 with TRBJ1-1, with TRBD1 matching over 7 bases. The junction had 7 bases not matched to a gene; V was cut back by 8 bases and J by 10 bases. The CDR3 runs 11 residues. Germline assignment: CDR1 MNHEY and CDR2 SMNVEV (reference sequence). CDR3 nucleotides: TGTGCCAGCGGAAGACAGGGAGCAGCTTTCTTT. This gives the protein CASGRQGAAFF.

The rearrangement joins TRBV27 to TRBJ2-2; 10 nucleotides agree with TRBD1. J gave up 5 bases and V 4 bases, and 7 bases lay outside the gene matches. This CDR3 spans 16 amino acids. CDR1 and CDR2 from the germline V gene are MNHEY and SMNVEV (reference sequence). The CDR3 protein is CASSSDRGRYTGELFF. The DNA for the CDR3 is TGTGCCAGCAGTTCCGACAGGGGGCGGTATACCGGGGAGCTGTTTTTT.

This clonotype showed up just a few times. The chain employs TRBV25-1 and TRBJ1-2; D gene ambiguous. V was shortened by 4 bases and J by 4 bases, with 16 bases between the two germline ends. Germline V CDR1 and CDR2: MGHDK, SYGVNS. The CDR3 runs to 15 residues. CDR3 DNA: TGTGCCAGCAGTGGACGGCGGGAAGATCTCTATGGCTACACCTTC. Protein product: CASSGRREDLYGYTF.

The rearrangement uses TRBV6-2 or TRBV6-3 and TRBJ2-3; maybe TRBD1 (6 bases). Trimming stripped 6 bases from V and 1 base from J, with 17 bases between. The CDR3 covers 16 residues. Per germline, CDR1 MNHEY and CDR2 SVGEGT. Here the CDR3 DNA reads TGTGCCAGCAGAGCCACAACAGGGTGGGGCACAGATACGCAGTATTTT. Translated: CASRATTGWGTDTQYF.

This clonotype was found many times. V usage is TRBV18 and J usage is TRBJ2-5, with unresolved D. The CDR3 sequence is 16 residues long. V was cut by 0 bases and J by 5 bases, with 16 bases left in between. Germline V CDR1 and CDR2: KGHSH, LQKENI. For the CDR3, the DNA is TGTGCCAGCTCACCACCCGAGCTCGGGCGCTTTGAGACCCAGTACTTC. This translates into CASSPPELGRFETQYF.

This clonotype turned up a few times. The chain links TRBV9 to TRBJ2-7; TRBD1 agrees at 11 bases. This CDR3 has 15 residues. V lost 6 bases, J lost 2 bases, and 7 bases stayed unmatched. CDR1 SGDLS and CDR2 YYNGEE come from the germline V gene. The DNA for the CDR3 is TGTGCCAGCACCGCCGGGACAGGGGGTGCCTACGAGCAGTACTTC. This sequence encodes CASTAGTGGAYEQYF.

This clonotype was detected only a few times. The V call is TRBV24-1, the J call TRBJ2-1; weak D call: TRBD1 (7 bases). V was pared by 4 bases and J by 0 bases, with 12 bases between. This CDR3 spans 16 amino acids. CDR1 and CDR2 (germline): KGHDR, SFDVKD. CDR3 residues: CATSEDRRGSYNEQFF. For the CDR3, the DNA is TGTGCCACCAGTGAGGACAGGAGGGGCTCCTACAATGAGCAGTTCTTC.

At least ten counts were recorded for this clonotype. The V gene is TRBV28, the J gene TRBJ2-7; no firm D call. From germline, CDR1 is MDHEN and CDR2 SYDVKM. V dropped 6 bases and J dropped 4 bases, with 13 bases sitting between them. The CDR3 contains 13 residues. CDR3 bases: TGTGCCAGCAGCCGGCGTCGGGTGTACGAGCAGTACTTC. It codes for CASSRRRVYEQYF.

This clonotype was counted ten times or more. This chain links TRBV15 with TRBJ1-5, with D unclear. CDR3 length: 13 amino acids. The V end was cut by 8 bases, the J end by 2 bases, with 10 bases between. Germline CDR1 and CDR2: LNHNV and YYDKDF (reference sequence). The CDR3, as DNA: TGTGCCACCGCGGCGGAAGGCAATCAGCCCCAGCATTTT. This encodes CATAAEGNQPQHF.

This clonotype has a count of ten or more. The CDR3 reads CSQGYRETQYF. The CDR3, as DNA: TGCAGCCAGGGCTATAGGGAGACCCAGTACTTC. The chain employs TRBV20-1 and TRBJ2-5; D might be TRBD1 (5 bases). CDR3 length equals 11 residues. CDR1 and CDR2 from the germline V gene are DFQATT and SNEGSKA (reference sequence).

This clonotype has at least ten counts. CDR3 coding DNA: TGTGCCAGCAGGACGGGCGGGCCAGCTCAAGAGACCCAGTACTTC. Translation gives CASRTGGPAQETQYF. V gene TRBV6-5 combines with J gene TRBJ2-5, with D maybe TRBD2 (5 bases). The CDR3 has 15 amino acids. Trimming stripped 6 bases from V and 2 bases from J, with 16 bases between. Germline assignment: CDR1 MNHEY and CDR2 SVGAGI.

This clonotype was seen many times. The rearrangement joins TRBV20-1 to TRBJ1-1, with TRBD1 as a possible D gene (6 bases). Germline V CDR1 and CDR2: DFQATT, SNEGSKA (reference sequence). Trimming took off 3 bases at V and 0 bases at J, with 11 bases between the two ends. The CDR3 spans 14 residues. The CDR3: CSARAGVVNTEAFF. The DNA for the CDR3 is TGCAGTGCTAGGGCAGGGGTGGTGAACACTGAAGCTTTCTTT.

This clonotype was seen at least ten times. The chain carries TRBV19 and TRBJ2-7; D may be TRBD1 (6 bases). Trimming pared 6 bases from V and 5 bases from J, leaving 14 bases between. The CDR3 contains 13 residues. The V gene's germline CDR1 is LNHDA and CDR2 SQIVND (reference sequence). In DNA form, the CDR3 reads TGTGCCAGTAGCCCGCACAGGGCCCACGAGCAGTACTTC. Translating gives CASSPHRAHEQYF.

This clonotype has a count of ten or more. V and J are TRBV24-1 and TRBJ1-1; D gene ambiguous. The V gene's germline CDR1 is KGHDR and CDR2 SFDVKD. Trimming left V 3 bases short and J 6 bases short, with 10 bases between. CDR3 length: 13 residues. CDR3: CATSDVPGSEAFF. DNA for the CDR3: TGTGCCACCAGTGATGTCCCAGGCTCTGAAGCTTTCTTT.

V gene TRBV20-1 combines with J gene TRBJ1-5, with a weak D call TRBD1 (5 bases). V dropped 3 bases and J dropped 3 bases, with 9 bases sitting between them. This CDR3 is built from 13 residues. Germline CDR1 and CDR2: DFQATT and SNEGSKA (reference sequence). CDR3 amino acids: CSARETANQPQHF. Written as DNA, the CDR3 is TGCAGTGCTAGGGAGACAGCCAATCAGCCCCAGCATTTT.

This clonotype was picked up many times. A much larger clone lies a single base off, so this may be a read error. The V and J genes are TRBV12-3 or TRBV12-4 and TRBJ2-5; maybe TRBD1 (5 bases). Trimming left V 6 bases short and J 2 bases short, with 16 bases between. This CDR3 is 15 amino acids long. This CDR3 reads CASSGRGGPQETQYF. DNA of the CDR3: TGTGCCAGCAGCGGAAGGGGCGGACCTCAAGAGACCCAGTACTTC.